This T cell receptor beta chain was obtained from a study of identical twins. Of note for this clonotype: The antigen is not known.

A universal primer site was added by template switching, and unique molecular identifiers were carried by the cDNA. TCRdb fed the 5' RACE reads into MiXCR, producing one record per CDR3 protein. The profile shows nearly 900,000 distinct CDR3 sequences, roughly an eighth of them singletons. General study findings and limits: Fewer insertions were carried by abundant cord blood beta clonotypes, but none was seen in memory repertoires. Invariant MAIT and iNKT cells could partly confound zero-insertion analyses.

CDR1 MNHEY and CDR2 SVGAGI come from the germline V gene. The CDR3 is made up of 12 amino acids. V lost 8 bases and J 9 bases, leaving 14 bases between the germline ends. This same sample was also taken into another study, of yellow fever vaccine responses in identical twins. From that second work: Reportedly, the response of twins' T cells to the vaccine seemed partly convergent, partly personalized.

The TCR sequence derives from a woman aged 18-35 years in good health. The sample taken for sequencing was PBMCs. The chain employs TRBV6-5 and TRBJ2-4, with D maybe TRBD1 (5 bases). CDR3 in amino acids: CASSPGRAIQYF. Here the CDR3 DNA reads TGTGCCAGCTCCCCAGGCAGGGCCATTCAGTACTTC.